This T cell receptor (beta chain) originates from a study of blood T cells in healthy people across ages. Study-wide points: More naive CD4+ cells and higher diversity marked long-lived donors relative to aged donors.

This clonotype has a handful of counts. Its cognate antigen is unknown. The CDR3 extends over 14 amino acids. J lost 4 bases, V lost 5 bases, and 9 bases had no gene match. CDR1 is DFQATT, CDR2 SNEGSKA, per germline (reference sequence). Peripheral blood was drawn, around 9.5 milliliters per donor. A second PCR, run for roughly 6 to 11 cycles, used a sample-barcoded 5' primer plus a J-beta primer mix. MiXCR was run by TCRdb on the 5' RACE reads, yielding one entry per CDR3 protein. Counted here are around 1,700,000 distinct CDR3 sequences, over 25% occurring once; the ten biggest clones make up over 7%.

The clonotype comes from a woman aged 25 to 39 in good health. Sequenced: blood. The chain joins TRBV20-1 to TRBJ1-2; TRBD1 matches 8 bases. CDR3 residues: CSALDRENVYGYTF. CDR3 sequence (DNA): TGCAGTGCTCTGGACAGGGAAAATGTCTATGGCTACACCTTC.